Below, 27 T cell receptor beta chains from the same sample are listed, as sequenced in a study of radiotherapy plus CTLA-4 blockade in lung cancer. The protocol was immunoSEQ multiplex PCR, while the TCRdb copy is restricted to in-frame clones and leaves out a portion. The sample carries 40,000 to 50,000 clones, roughly four fifths recorded once. This specimen was peripheral blood, taken from a patient treated with radiotherapy plus ipilimumab. These receptors were collected from a human donor with non-small cell lung cancer who had a complete response to radiotherapy plus ipilimumab.

This CDR3 reads CASSGVADSYNEQFF. Written as DNA, the CDR3 is TGTGCCAGCAGCGGAGTAGCGGACTCCTACAATGAGCAGTTCTTC. The genes are TRBV7-9 and TRBJ2-1; D is possibly TRBD2 (6 bases). Trimming took off 5 bases at V and 0 bases at J, with 11 bases between the two ends. CDR3 length equals 15 residues. The germline V gene has CDR1 SEHNR and CDR2 FQNEAQ (reference sequence).

The chain links TRBV5-1 to TRBJ2-3; the D gene is possibly TRBD1 (5 bases). V lost 0 bases, J lost 4 bases, and 12 bases lay in between. CDR1 SGHRS and CDR2 YFSETQ come from the germline V gene. The CDR3 loop spans 15 amino acids. CDR3 in DNA: TGCGCCAGCAGCTTGGAGCCCAGGGTTCCAGATACGCAGTATTTT. Protein sequence: CASSLEPRVPDTQYF. The complete variable domain, with remaining parts taken from reference TRBV5-1 and TRBJ2-3, reads KAGVTQTPRYLIKTRGQQVTLSCSPISGHRSVSWYQQTPGQGLQFLFEYFSETQRNKGNFPGRFSGRQFSNSRSEMNVSTLELGDSALYLCASSLEPRVPDTQYFGPGTRLTVL.

This chain joins TRBV19 and TRBJ2-7, with 7 bases matching TRBD1. Losses at the gene ends were 3 bases for V and 7 bases for J; bases not matched to a gene: 6. This CDR3 spans 13 amino acids. Germline V gene lookup returns CDR1 LNHDA and CDR2 SQIVND (reference sequence). CDR3 sequence reads: CASSILQGQEQYF. Written as DNA, the CDR3 is TGTGCCAGTAGTATTCTACAGGGGCAAGAGCAGTACTTC.

The genes are TRBV7-2 and TRBJ1-2; 10 nucleotides align to TRBD1. The CDR3 contains 15 residues. The junction had 6 bases not matched to a gene; V was cut back by 5 bases and J by 3 bases. Germline V lookup: CDR1 SGHTA, CDR2 FQGNSA. In DNA form, the CDR3 reads TGTGCCAGCAGCCCAGGGACAGGGGAATACTATGGCTACACCTTC. As protein: CASSPGTGEYYGYTF.

This clone was counted only a few times. The rearrangement joins TRBV7-2 to TRBJ2-2, with 12 bases lining up with TRBD1. The CDR3 contains 17 residues. V gave up 4 bases and J gave up 5 bases; unmatched junction bases: 8. The germline CDR1 and CDR2 sequences are SGHTA and FQGNSA. In DNA, the CDR3 is TGTGCCAGCAGCTCCGGGACAGGGGGCGCCCGGACCGGGGAGCTGTTTTTT. This sequence encodes CASSSGTGGARTGELFF.

The chain is built from TRBV19 and TRBJ1-3; 7 nucleotides align to TRBD1. Trimming removed 5 bases from V and 3 bases from J; junction bases left unmatched: 10. Germline loops: CDR1 LNHDA, CDR2 SQIVND (reference sequence). The CDR3 is made up of 16 amino acids. CDR3 loop: CASSFGTAAIGNTIYF. Here the CDR3 DNA reads TGTGCCAGTAGTTTCGGGACAGCGGCAATTGGAAACACCATATATTTT.

This clone was recorded once. The V and J genes are TRBV6-5 and TRBJ2-7, with 7 bases lining up with TRBD1. The V gene's germline CDR1 is MNHEY and CDR2 SVGAGI. The junction had 2 bases not matched to a gene; V was cut back by 0 bases and J by 6 bases. The CDR3 sequence is 13 residues long. The CDR3 nucleotides read TGTGCCAGCAGTTACTCGGGACAGTCCGAGCAGTACTTC. Encoded protein: CASSYSGQSEQYF.

The chain joins TRBV4-1 to TRBJ1-5; tentatively, D is TRBD1 (6 bases). Trimming took off 0 bases at V and 0 bases at J, with 12 bases between the two ends. This CDR3 has 17 residues. The germline V gene encodes CDR1 MGHRA and CDR2 YSYEKL. The CDR3 sequence: CASSQDLDSNSNQPQHF. Here the CDR3 DNA reads TGCGCCAGCAGCCAAGATCTGGACAGCAATAGCAATCAGCCCCAGCATTTT.

V gene TRBV7-8 combines with J gene TRBJ2-2; D is ambiguous. The V and J ends lost 4 bases and 3 bases respectively, with 12 bases between them. This CDR3 region has 15 residues. From germline, CDR1 is SGHVS and CDR2 FQNEAQ. The CDR3 DNA reads as TGTGCCAGCAGCTCCTACGAAGTGCACACCGGGGAGCTGTTTTTT. This codes for CASSSYEVHTGELFF. The full variable domain, rest sourced from reference TRBV7-8 and TRBJ2-2, is GAGVSQSPRYKVAKRGQDVALRCDPISGHVSLFWYQQALGQGPEFLTYFQNEAQLDKSGLPSDRFFAERPEGSVSTLKIQRTQQEDSAVYLCASSSYEVHTGELFFGEGSRLTVL.

This clone is a singleton in its sample. The V call is TRBV10-1, the J call TRBJ1-1; D remains unclear. With 7 bases removed from V and 1 base from J, the gap between germline ends came to 16 bases. Per the germline V gene, CDR1 is WNHNN and CDR2 is SYGVQD (reference sequence). The CDR3 covers 15 residues. CDR3 nucleotides: TGCGCCAGCACCTCGGAGGCAGGCGGGAACACTGAAGCTTTCTTT. Residues: CASTSEAGGNTEAFF.

In this sample, this clone turned up once. V gene TRBV29-1 combines with J gene TRBJ2-7; weak D call: TRBD1 (6 bases). The V end was cut by 4 bases, the J end by 3 bases, with 10 bases between. Germline V gene data show CDR1 as SQVTM and CDR2 as ANQGSEA. This CDR3 has 12 amino acids. Written as DNA, the CDR3 is TGCAGCGTTGTGGACAGTTACTACGAGCAGTACTTC. Translated: CSVVDSYYEQYF.

The chain carries TRBV5-1 and TRBJ2-7, with a tentative D call TRBD2 (5 bases). V shed 0 bases and J shed 5 bases, with 12 bases lying between them. The CDR3 consists of 14 residues. Per the germline V gene, CDR1 is SGHRS and CDR2 is YFSETQ. The CDR3 DNA follows: TGCGCCAGCAGCTTGGCCAGAGGGTTCGACGAGCAGTACTTC. Its protein product is CASSLARGFDEQYF. Based on the CDR3 plus reference TRBV5-1 and TRBJ2-7, the full variable domain is KAGVTQTPRYLIKTRGQQVTLSCSPISGHRSVSWYQQTPGQGLQFLFEYFSETQRNKGNFPGRFSGRQFSNSRSEMNVSTLELGDSALYLCASSLARGFDEQYFGPGTRLTVT.

This clone was observed a few times. The chain couples TRBV11-3 to TRBJ2-7; perhaps TRBD2 as D (5 bases). Trimming removed 6 bases at V and 2 bases at J, with 11 bases between. The CDR3 totals 13 residues. Germline lookup yields CDR1 SGHNT and CDR2 YENEEA. The CDR3 sequence is CASSSGWPYEQYF. The CDR3, as DNA: TGTGCCAGCAGTTCGGGGTGGCCCTACGAGCAGTACTTC. Looking up the rest from reference TRBV11-3 and TRBJ2-7 gives the full variable domain: EAGVVQSPRYKIIEKKQPVAFWCNPISGHNTLYWYLQNLGQGPELLIRYENEEAVDDSQLPKDRFSAERLKGVDSTLKIQPAELGDSAVYLCASSSGWPYEQYFGPGTRLTVT.

The chain employs TRBV20-1 and TRBJ1-1, with no clear D. There are 11 residues in the CDR3. Germline V gene lookup returns CDR1 DFQATT and CDR2 SNEGSKA (reference sequence). V shed 6 bases and J shed 6 bases, with 11 bases lying between them. The CDR3 sequence is CSARRVAEAFF. The CDR3 DNA sequence: TGCAGTGCCCGGAGAGTTGCTGAAGCTTTCTTT.

There are a few counts of this clone. The gene calls are TRBV19 and TRBJ2-7; maybe TRBD1 (5 bases). Trimming pared 1 base from V and 2 bases from J, leaving 12 bases between. CDR3 length equals 15 residues. From germline, CDR1 is LNHDA and CDR2 SQIVND (reference sequence). The CDR3 nucleotides read TGTGCCAGTAGTATAGGGACACAAGGGGCCTACGAGCAGTACTTC. It is translated as CASSIGTQGAYEQYF. The full variable domain, in which reference TRBV19 and TRBJ2-7 provide the parts outside the CDR3, is DGGITQSPKYLFRKEGQNVTLSCEQNLNHDAMYWYRQDPGQGLRLIYYSQIVNDFQKGDIAEGYSVSREKKESFPLTVTSAQKNPTAFYLCASSIGTQGAYEQYFGPGTRLTVT.

This chain uses TRBV5-4 with TRBJ2-3; D call uncertain. Trimming shortened V by 4 bases and J by 5 bases, and 8 bases separated the two germline ends. Germline V gene data show CDR1 as SGHNT and CDR2 as YYREEE (reference sequence). This CDR3 is 12 amino acids long. The CDR3 protein is CASSPPGDTQYF. The CDR3 nucleotides are TGTGCCAGCAGCCCCCCGGGAGATACGCAGTATTTT.

The chain links TRBV18 to TRBJ1-1, with unresolved D. V lost 2 bases and J lost 0, with 4 bases in between. Germline V gives CDR1 KGHSH, CDR2 LQKENI. The CDR3 has 13 amino acids. The CDR3 protein is CASSPDMNTEAFF. Written as DNA, the CDR3 is TGTGCCAGCTCACCAGACATGAACACTGAAGCTTTCTTT.

CDR3 DNA sequence: TGTGCCAGCAGTACGCAACCCTCCGGGGGAGCCGGGGAGCTGTTTTTT. It yields the protein CASSTQPSGGAGELFF. The rearrangement joins TRBV25-1 to TRBJ2-2, with D possibly TRBD2 on 6 matching bases. This CDR3 is built from 16 residues. The germline V and J ends were trimmed by 5 bases and 6 bases, with 19 bases remaining between them. Germline CDR1 and CDR2: MGHDK and SYGVNS.

The gene calls are TRBV18 and TRBJ2-2; D ambiguous. Germline lookup yields CDR1 KGHSH and CDR2 LQKENI. The CDR3 consists of 15 residues. Trimming pared 4 bases from V and 6 bases from J, leaving 15 bases between. CDR3 loop: CASSQQEVESGELFF. Here the CDR3 DNA reads TGTGCCAGCTCACAACAAGAGGTTGAGTCCGGGGAGCTGTTTTTT.

The chain carries TRBV29-1 and TRBJ1-1; no firm D call. Looked up from germline, CDR1 is SQVTM and CDR2 is ANQGSEA. Between the trimmed V and J ends, which lost 4 bases and 2 bases, there was a span of 8 bases. CDR3 length: 12 amino acids. The CDR3 spells CSVGFSNTEAFF. CDR3 bases: TGCAGCGTTGGGTTCAGTAACACTGAAGCTTTCTTT.

The chain employs TRBV30 and TRBJ2-2, with D tentatively TRBD2 (6 bases). V lost 1 base, J lost 6 bases, and 12 bases lay in between. CDR3 length: 14 residues. Germline CDR1 and CDR2: GTSNPN and SVGIG (reference sequence). The CDR3 bases are TGTGCCTGGAGTGAGGGAGCGGGTTCCGGGGAGCTGTTTTTT. Encoded protein: CAWSEGAGSGELFF.

The chain recombines TRBV5-1 with TRBJ1-3; TRBD1 is a possible D gene (5 bases). V lost 5 bases and J lost 2, with 14 bases in between. The length of the CDR3 is 15 residues. Germline V CDR1 and CDR2: SGHRS, YFSETQ. The CDR3 DNA sequence: TGCGCCAGCAGTTCGGGGGACTTACCTGGAAACACCATATATTTT. Translation gives CASSSGDLPGNTIYF.

V gene TRBV30 combines with J gene TRBJ1-1, with D uncertain. The V gene's germline CDR1 is GTSNPN and CDR2 SVGIG (reference sequence). The CDR3 has 13 residues. Deletions cut 3 bases from V and 0 bases from J, with 8 bases between. CDR3 sequence reads: CAWSIQVNTEAFF. CDR3 nucleotides: TGTGCCTGGAGCATCCAGGTGAACACTGAAGCTTTCTTT.

V is TRBV5-4 and J is TRBJ1-1; 9 bases align to TRBD1. CDR3 size: 17 residues. With 2 bases clipped from V and 0 bases from J, the junction kept 8 bases outside the gene matches. CDR1 and CDR2 from the germline V gene are SGHNT and YYREEE (reference sequence). CDR3 in DNA: TGTGCCAGCAGCTTTTTCCGGGACAGGGCTTTGAACACTGAAGCTTTCTTT. Translation gives CASSFFRDRALNTEAFF.

The chain links TRBV15 to TRBJ1-5; D might be TRBD1 (6 bases). Trimming left V 4 bases short and J 4 bases short, with 11 bases between. CDR1 LNHNV and CDR2 YYDKDF come from the germline V gene (reference sequence). The CDR3 loop spans 14 amino acids. The CDR3 region is CATSTGQPNQPQHF. DNA for the CDR3: TGTGCCACCAGCACCGGACAGCCTAATCAGCCCCAGCATTTT.

This clone has only one observation. The gene calls are TRBV6-5 and TRBJ1-2; 7 bases agree with TRBD1. The V and J ends lost 4 bases and 5 bases, in that order; junction bases with no gene match: 13. In germline, CDR1 is MNHEY, CDR2 SVGAGI. The CDR3 runs 16 residues. CDR3 in amino acids: CASSSARGSPVYGYTF. CDR3 bases: TGTGCCAGCAGTTCTGCCAGGGGGTCGCCCGTGTATGGCTACACCTTC.

This clone has just a few counts. This rearrangement joins TRBV7-2 to TRBJ1-1, with D possibly matching TRBD1 (6 bases). There are 14 residues in the CDR3. Germline V gives CDR1 SGHTA, CDR2 FQGNSA. V lost 3 bases and J lost 1, with 9 bases in between. CDR3 nucleotide sequence: TGTGCCAGCAGCTTGTCCAGGGGGAACACTGAAGCTTTCTTT. It encodes CASSLSRGNTEAFF.